One sample yielded the 14 T cell receptor beta chains listed below, sequenced in a study of T cells in Graves' hyperthyroidism and ophthalmopathy. Template material for amplifying TCR beta CDR3 regions consisted of RNA transcripts. RT-PCR in the first round (using the HTBI primer set) targeted the TCR CDR3. A single record per CDR3 protein comes from TCRdb applying MiXCR to the multiplex PCR reads. The sample includes roughly 110,000 distinct CDR3 sequences, about 15% of them seen just once. The sample taken for sequencing was blood. All receptors derive from a woman in her forties or fifties with Graves' hyperthyroidism.

At least ten counts were recorded for this clonotype. J is TRBJ1-6 and V is TRBV9; 7 bases map to TRBD1. J lost 4 bases, V lost 0 bases, and 4 bases had no gene match. CDR3 size: 16 residues. Germline V gene data show CDR1 as SGDLS and CDR2 as YYNGEE. In DNA form, the CDR3 reads TGTGCCAGCAGCGTAGGCACAGGGGCTTATAATTCACCCCTCCACTTT. This sequence encodes CASSVGTGAYNSPLHF. The full variable domain, in which reference TRBV9 and TRBJ1-6 provide the parts outside the CDR3, is DSGVTQTPKHLITATGQRVTLRCSPRSGDLSVYWYQQSLDQGLQFLIQYYNGEERAKGNILERFSAQQFPDLHSELNLSSLELGDSALYFCASSVGTGAYNSPLHFGNGTRLTVT.

The V and J genes are TRBV7-9 and TRBJ2-7, with D perhaps assigned TRBD1 or TRBD2 (6 bases each). CDR3 size: 16 residues. Germline CDR1 SEHNR, CDR2 FQNEAQ (reference sequence). Trimming removed 3 bases from V and 0 bases from J, with 15 bases in between. The CDR3 region has the DNA TGTGCCAGCAGCTTCGCGCGGGGACATAGCTCCTACGAGCAGTACTTC. Translated, it gives CASSFARGHSSYEQYF.

This clonotype has a count of ten or more. J is TRBJ2-5 and V is TRBV3-1; D ambiguous. The V end lost 5 bases, the J end lost 5 bases, and 15 bases lay between the germline ends. Germline CDR1 and CDR2: LGHDT and YNNKEL (reference sequence). This CDR3 contains 14 residues. The CDR3 protein is CASSTTLYAETQYF. In DNA form, the CDR3 reads TGTGCCAGCAGCACTACTCTTTATGCGGAGACCCAGTACTTC.

This clonotype was observed at least ten times. This chain joins TRBV5-1 and TRBJ2-1; D may match TRBD1 or TRBD2 (6 bases each). Germline assignment: CDR1 SGHRS and CDR2 YFSETQ. The CDR3 spans 14 residues. V was shortened by 0 bases and J by 6 bases, with 10 bases between the two germline ends. The chain's CDR3 is CASSLGGGPNEQFF. The CDR3 DNA sequence: TGCGCCAGCAGCTTGGGTGGGGGGCCCAATGAGCAGTTCTTC.

The sample holds many counts of this clonotype. V usage is TRBV4-1 and J usage is TRBJ2-3; D unresolved. CDR1 is MGHRA and CDR2 is YSYEKL in the germline V gene. The CDR3 extends over 15 amino acids. Trimming removed 0 bases at V and 0 bases at J, with 7 bases between. The CDR3 reads CASSQDYRSTDTQYF. In nucleotides, the CDR3 is TGCGCCAGCAGCCAAGATTATAGAAGCACAGATACGCAGTATTTT.

The rearrangement uses TRBV20-1 and TRBJ2-1; 8 positions match TRBD2. Germline CDR1 is DFQATT and CDR2 is SNEGSKA (reference sequence). The CDR3 has 13 amino acids. V dropped 3 bases and J dropped 6; count of bases not matched to a gene: 4. Here the CDR3 DNA reads TGCAGTGCTAGCGGGAGGGCCCTCAATGAGCAGTTCTTC. Its translation: CSASGRALNEQFF.

This clonotype was counted at least ten times. V is TRBV20-1 and J is TRBJ1-5; 9 nucleotides agree with TRBD1. Losses at the gene ends were 1 base for V and 0 bases for J; bases not matched to a gene: 4. The CDR3 has 16 residues. The germline CDR1 and CDR2 sequences are DFQATT and SNEGSKA (reference sequence). In DNA form, the CDR3 reads TGCAGTGCTAGAGGACAGGGGGAATATAGCAATCAGCCCCAGCATTTT. Translation: CSARGQGEYSNQPQHF.

This clonotype was counted at least ten times. This chain links TRBV27 with TRBJ1-6, with D perhaps TRBD1 (6 bases). Trimming removed 2 bases at V and 6 bases at J, with 11 bases between. CDR1 is MNHEY and CDR2 is SMNVEV in the germline V gene (reference sequence). The CDR3 covers 15 residues. CDR3: CASSLRGAGNSPLHF. The CDR3 bases are TGTGCCAGCAGTTTAAGGGGGGCGGGTAATTCACCCCTCCACTTT.

The sample holds a few counts of this clonotype. The J gene is TRBJ2-4, the V gene TRBV11-2, with 8 positions matching TRBD2. This CDR3 spans 15 amino acids. Trimming cost V 6 bases and J 7 bases; bases outside gene matches: 11. Germline CDR1 and CDR2: SGHAT and FQNNGV. The CDR3 loop is CASRWGSGRWNIQYF. Here the CDR3 DNA reads TGTGCCAGCAGGTGGGGAAGCGGGAGATGGAACATTCAGTACTTC.

This clonotype was recorded many times. The chain uses TRBV29-1 and TRBJ1-1, with D hard to call. Germline V CDR1 and CDR2: SQVTM, ANQGSEA. Trimming removed 7 bases from V and 7 bases from J, with 13 bases in between. This CDR3 comprises 11 residues. This CDR3 is CSGVHGGEAFF. DNA for the CDR3: TGCAGCGGCGTACATGGCGGTGAAGCTTTCTTT.

This clonotype was detected many times. The genes are TRBV24-1 and TRBJ2-1, with TRBD1 matching 9 bases. This CDR3 has 17 residues. Germline V gene sequence: CDR1 KGHDR, CDR2 SFDVKD. Losses at the gene ends were 5 bases for V and 8 bases for J; bases not matched to a gene: 15. CDR3 in amino acids: CATSAPAPGQGRYEQFF. The CDR3 DNA follows: TGTGCCACCAGTGCCCCGGCACCGGGACAGGGTCGATATGAGCAGTTCTTC.

Many counts were recorded for this clonotype. The rearrangement links TRBV29-1 to TRBJ2-3; tentatively, D is TRBD2 (5 bases). The CDR3 is made up of 13 amino acids. V lost 3 bases, J lost 3 bases, and 10 bases lay in between. Per germline, CDR1 SQVTM and CDR2 ANQGSEA. CDR3 coding DNA: TGCAGCGTTGACACGGACTCGACAGATACGCAGTATTTT. This encodes CSVDTDSTDTQYF.

This clonotype was seen many times. The chain carries TRBV6-1 and TRBJ1-5, with D perhaps TRBD1 (6 bases). Trimming cost V 1 base and J 12 bases, with 7 bases left between them. The CDR3 contains 11 residues. Germline values: CDR1 MNHNS, CDR2 SASEGT. The CDR3 loop is CASSEDRVQHF. CDR3 sequence (DNA): TGTGCCAGCAGTGAAGACAGGGTCCAGCATTTT.

The table lists this clonotype with many counts. This chain links TRBV6-1 with TRBJ2-7; D ambiguous. The CDR3 consists of 17 residues. The ends were cut back, 4 bases at V and 1 base at J, with 20 bases in the middle. The germline V gene encodes CDR1 MNHNS and CDR2 SASEGT. The CDR3 spells CASSGGNGPATSYEQYV. As DNA, the CDR3 is TGTGCCAGCAGTGGTGGTAACGGTCCAGCTACTTCCTACGAGCAGTACGTC.